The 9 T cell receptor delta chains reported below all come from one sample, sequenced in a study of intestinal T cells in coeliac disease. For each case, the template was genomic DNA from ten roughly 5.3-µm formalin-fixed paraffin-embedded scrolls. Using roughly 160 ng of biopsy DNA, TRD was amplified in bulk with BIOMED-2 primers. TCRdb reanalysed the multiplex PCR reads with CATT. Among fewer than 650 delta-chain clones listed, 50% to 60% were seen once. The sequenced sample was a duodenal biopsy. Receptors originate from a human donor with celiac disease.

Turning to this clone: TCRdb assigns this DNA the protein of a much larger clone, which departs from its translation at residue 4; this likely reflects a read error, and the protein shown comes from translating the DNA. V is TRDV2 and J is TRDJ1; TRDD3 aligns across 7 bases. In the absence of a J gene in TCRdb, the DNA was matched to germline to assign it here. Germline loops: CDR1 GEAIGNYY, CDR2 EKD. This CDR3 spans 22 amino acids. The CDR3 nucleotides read TGTGCCTGTGGCACCGTACGGTACTGGGGATTCATAAGGGGAGGGTGCACCGATAAACTCATCTTT. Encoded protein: CACGTVRYWGFIRGGCTDKLIF.

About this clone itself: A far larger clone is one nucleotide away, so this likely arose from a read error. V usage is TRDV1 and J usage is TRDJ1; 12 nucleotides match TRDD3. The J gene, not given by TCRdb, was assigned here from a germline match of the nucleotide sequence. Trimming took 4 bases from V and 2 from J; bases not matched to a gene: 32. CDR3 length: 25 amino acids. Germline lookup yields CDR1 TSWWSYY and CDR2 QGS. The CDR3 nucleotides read TGTGCTCTTGGGGTAAACCGTCGGCCTTCCTACGCCCCAACTGGGGGATACCCGAAAACCGATAAACTCATCTTT. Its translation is CALGVNRRPSYAPTGGYPKTDKLIF.

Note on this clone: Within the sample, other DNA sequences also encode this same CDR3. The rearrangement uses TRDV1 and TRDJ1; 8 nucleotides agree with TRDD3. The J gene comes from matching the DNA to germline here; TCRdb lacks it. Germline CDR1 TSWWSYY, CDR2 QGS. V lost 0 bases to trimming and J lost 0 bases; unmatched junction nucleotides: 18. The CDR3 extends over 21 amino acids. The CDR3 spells CALGELAFPSLGVTYTDKLIF. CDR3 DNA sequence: TGTGCTCTTGGGGAACTCGCTTTTCCCTCACTGGGGGTTACCTACACCGATAAACTCATCTTT.

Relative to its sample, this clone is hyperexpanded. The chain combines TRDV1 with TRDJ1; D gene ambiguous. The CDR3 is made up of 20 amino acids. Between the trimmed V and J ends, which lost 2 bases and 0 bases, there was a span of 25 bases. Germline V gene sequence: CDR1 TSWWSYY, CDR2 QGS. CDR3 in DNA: TGTGCTCTTGGGGAATCTCCTTTCCCTCCGAGAGGGGTCTACACCGATAAACTCATCTTT. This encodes CALGESPFPPRGVYTDKLIF.

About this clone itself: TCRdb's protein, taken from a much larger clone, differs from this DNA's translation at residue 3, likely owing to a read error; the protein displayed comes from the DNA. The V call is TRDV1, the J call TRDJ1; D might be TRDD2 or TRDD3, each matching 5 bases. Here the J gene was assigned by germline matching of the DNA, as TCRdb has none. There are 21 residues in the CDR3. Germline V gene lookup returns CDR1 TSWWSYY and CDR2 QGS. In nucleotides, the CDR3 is TGTGCTTTTGGGGACCTACTTAGAGGGACTCCGCCGAAGAGGGGCACCGATAAACTCATCTTT. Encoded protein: CAFGDLLRGTPPKRGTDKLIF.

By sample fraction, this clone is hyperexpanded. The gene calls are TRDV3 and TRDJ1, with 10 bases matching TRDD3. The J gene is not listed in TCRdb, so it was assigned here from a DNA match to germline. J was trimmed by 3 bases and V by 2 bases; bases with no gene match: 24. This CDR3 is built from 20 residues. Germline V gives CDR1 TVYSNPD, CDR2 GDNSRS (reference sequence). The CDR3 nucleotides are TGTGCCTTTGCCTACCTACCCAATACTGCAGGGGGATACGAATCCGATAAACTCATCTTT. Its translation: CAFAYLPNTAGGYESDKLIF.

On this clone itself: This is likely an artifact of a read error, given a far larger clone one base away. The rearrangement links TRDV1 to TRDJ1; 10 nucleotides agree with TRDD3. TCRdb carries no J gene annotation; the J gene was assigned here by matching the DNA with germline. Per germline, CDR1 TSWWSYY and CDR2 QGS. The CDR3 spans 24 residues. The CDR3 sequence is CALGELSGSSRGGYLGRLIDRLIF. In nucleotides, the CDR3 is TGTGCTCTTGGGGAACTCTCTGGTTCGTCCCGTGGGGGATACCTAGGGCGACTCATCGATAGACTCATCTTT.

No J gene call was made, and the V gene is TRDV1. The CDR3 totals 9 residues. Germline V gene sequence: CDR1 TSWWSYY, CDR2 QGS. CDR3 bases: TGTGCTCTTGGGGAACCCGCCTTCTTC. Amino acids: CALGEPAFF.

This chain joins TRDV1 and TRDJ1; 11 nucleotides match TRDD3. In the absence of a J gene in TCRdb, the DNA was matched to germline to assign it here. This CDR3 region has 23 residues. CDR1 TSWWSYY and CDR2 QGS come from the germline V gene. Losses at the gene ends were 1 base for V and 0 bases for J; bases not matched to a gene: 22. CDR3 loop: CALGEPAFHGWGIRTLYTDKLIF. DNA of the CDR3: TGTGCTCTTGGGGAACCCGCCTTCCACGGATGGGGGATACGAACACTGTACACCGATAAACTCATCTTT.